Each of the 13 T cell receptor beta chains below was sequenced from the same sample in a study of cytomegalovirus exposure and HLA in healthy donors. The method was immunoSEQ multiplex PCR; TCRdb's version includes in-frame clones alone and lacks a portion of them. The profile shows approximately 73,000 clones, approximately 96% of them singletons. The source material was PBMCs. The receptors stem from a man younger than 30 in good health and CMV-seronegative.

The chain couples TRBV11-3 to TRBJ2-3; 11 bases are shared with TRBD1. V lost 5 bases to trimming and J lost 3 bases; unmatched junction nucleotides: 4. Germline lookup yields CDR1 SGHNT and CDR2 YENEEA. The CDR3 is 15 amino acids. The CDR3 sequence is CASSPGQGATDTQYF. In DNA, the CDR3 is TGTGCCAGCAGCCCAGGACAGGGGGCTACAGATACGCAGTATTTT.

The rearrangement uses TRBV5-4 and TRBJ2-7; the match to TRBD1 covers 9 bases. The V gene's germline CDR1 is SGHNT and CDR2 YYREEE (reference sequence). The CDR3 totals 15 residues. V trimming: 4 bases; J trimming: 4 bases; junction bases outside the gene matches: 9. For the CDR3, the DNA is TGTGCCAGCAGCCACTACGGGACAGGGCAATACGAGCAGTACTTC. Its translation is CASSHYGTGQYEQYF.

The chain carries TRBV5-1 and TRBJ1-1, with TRBD1 matching over 7 bases. V gave up 2 bases and J gave up 4 bases; unmatched junction bases: 5. The CDR3 is 14 residues long. Germline assignment: CDR1 SGHRS and CDR2 YFSETQ. Here the CDR3 reads CASSLGGRGTEAFF. The CDR3 coding sequence is TGCGCCAGCAGCTTAGGGGGCCGTGGCACTGAAGCTTTCTTT. The full variable domain, with the rest looked up from reference TRBV5-1 and TRBJ1-1, is KAGVTQTPRYLIKTRGQQVTLSCSPISGHRSVSWYQQTPGQGLQFLFEYFSETQRNKGNFPGRFSGRQFSNSRSEMNVSTLELGDSALYLCASSLGGRGTEAFFGQGTRLTVV.

This clone appeared a single time. The chain couples TRBV18 to TRBJ1-2; D is unresolved. The CDR3 is made up of 14 amino acids. From germline, CDR1 is KGHSH and CDR2 LQKENI. The V end lost 3 bases, the J end lost 3 bases, and 11 bases lay between the germline ends. The CDR3 region has the DNA TGTGCCAGCTCACCGAAATCGGGAGACTATGGCTACACCTTC. This gives the protein CASSPKSGDYGYTF.

The chain employs TRBV7-6 and TRBJ2-3; 8 bases map to TRBD1. The trim removed 1 base at V and 3 bases at J, leaving 15 bases unmatched. The CDR3 is made up of 19 amino acids. Germline CDR1 SGHVS, CDR2 FNYEAQ. For the CDR3, the DNA is TGTGCCAGCAGCTTAGGTGTTCGCGCCCAGGGGGCGCGTACAGATACGCAGTATTTT. This codes for CASSLGVRAQGARTDTQYF. The variable domain in full, completed from reference TRBV7-6 and TRBJ2-3, reads GAGVSQSPRYKVTKRGQDVALRCDPISGHVSLYWYRQALGQGPEFLTYFNYEAQQDKSGLPNDRFSAERPEGSISTLTIQRTEQRDSAMYRCASSLGVRAQGARTDTQYFGPGTRLTVL.

V usage is TRBV28 and J usage is TRBJ1-4, with a tentative D call TRBD1 (6 bases). Deletions cut 4 bases from V and 7 bases from J, with 16 bases between. Germline-derived CDR1 and CDR2 are MDHEN and SYDVKM. The CDR3 covers 15 residues. The CDR3 DNA sequence: TGTGCCAGCAGTTCCTTAGGACAGAGTAGTGAAAAACTGTTTTTT. This gives the protein CASSSLGQSSEKLFF.

The chain links TRBV7-6 to TRBJ2-7; 8 bases map to TRBD1. The germline gives CDR1 SGHVS, CDR2 FNYEAQ. J gave up 6 bases and V 2 bases, and 3 bases lay outside the gene matches. There are 13 residues in the CDR3. The CDR3 region is CASSLTDRGEQYF. The CDR3 region has the DNA TGTGCCAGCAGCTTAACCGACAGGGGCGAGCAGTACTTC.

This clone was counted once. CDR3 amino acids: CASSLAQGRSAEAFF. In DNA, the CDR3 is TGTGCCAGCAGCTTGGCCCAGGGTCGGAGCGCTGAAGCTTTCTTT. The chain uses TRBV5-5 and TRBJ1-1; D may be TRBD1 (5 bases). Per the germline V gene, CDR1 is SGHKS and CDR2 is YYEKEE (reference sequence). V was clipped by 0 bases and J by 6 bases, with 15 bases between them. The CDR3 is 15 residues long.

The chain has TRBV28 and TRBJ2-7, with TRBD1 identical over 12 bases. From germline, CDR1 is MDHEN and CDR2 SYDVKM. The CDR3 totals 14 residues. Germline trimming cut 4 bases from V and 2 bases from J; bases unmatched to any gene: 0. CDR3 nucleotides: TGTGCCAGCAGTTGGGACAGGGGGCCCTACGAGCAGTACTTC. This codes for CASSWDRGPYEQYF.

This clone occurred once. The chain uses TRBV4-1 and TRBJ1-5; D remains unclear. Germline CDR1 MGHRA, CDR2 YSYEKL. The CDR3 has 14 residues. Trimming left V 1 base short and J 9 bases short, with 13 bases between. CDR3 protein: CASSQAEGVGPQHF. The CDR3, as DNA: TGCGCCAGCAGCCAAGCGGAGGGAGTAGGGCCCCAGCATTTT.

The V and J genes are TRBV7-2 and TRBJ1-2; TRBD1 matches 10 bases. Germline V gene lookup returns CDR1 SGHTA and CDR2 FQGNSA. V was clipped by 5 bases and J by 12 bases; unmatched bases: 12. CDR3 size: 14 residues. CDR3 in DNA: TGTGCCAGCAGCCCGGGACAGGGGTTGTTCTTCGACACCTTC. Translated: CASSPGQGLFFDTF.

The rearrangement links TRBV6-5 to TRBJ2-7, with 10 bases fitting TRBD2. From germline, CDR1 is MNHEY and CDR2 SVGAGI. The ends lost 6 bases at V and 4 bases at J; junction bases unmatched: 6. The CDR3 covers 14 residues. DNA of the CDR3: TGTGCCAGCAGCCTTAGCGGGGGGCCGTACGAGCAGTACTTC. As protein: CASSLSGGPYEQYF.

The chain joins TRBV7-9 to TRBJ1-3; no clear D gene. Germline V gene lookup returns CDR1 SEHNR and CDR2 FQNEAQ (reference sequence). The V gene lost 0 bases and the J gene lost 0 bases, with 12 bases spanning the gap. This CDR3 spans 17 amino acids. CDR3 loop: CASSLAPVARSGNTIYF. Written as DNA, the CDR3 is TGTGCCAGCAGCTTAGCCCCGGTAGCGCGCTCTGGAAACACCATATATTTT. The full variable domain, in which reference TRBV7-9 and TRBJ1-3 provide the parts outside the CDR3, is DTGVSQNPRHKITKRGQNVTFRCDPISEHNRLYWYRQTLGQGPEFLTYFQNEAQLEKSRLLSDRFSAERPKGSFSTLEIQRTEQGDSAMYLCASSLAPVARSGNTIYFGEGSWLTVV.